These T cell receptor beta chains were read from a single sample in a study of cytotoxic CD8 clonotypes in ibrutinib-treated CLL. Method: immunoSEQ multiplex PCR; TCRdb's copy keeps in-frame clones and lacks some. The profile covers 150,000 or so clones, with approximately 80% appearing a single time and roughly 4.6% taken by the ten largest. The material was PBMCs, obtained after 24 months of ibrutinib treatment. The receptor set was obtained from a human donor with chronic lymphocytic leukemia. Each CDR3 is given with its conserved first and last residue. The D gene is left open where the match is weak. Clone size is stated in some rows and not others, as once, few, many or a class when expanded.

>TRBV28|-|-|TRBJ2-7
CASSLYYEQYF
TGTGCCAGCAGTTTATACTACGAGCAGTACTTC
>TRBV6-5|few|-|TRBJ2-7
CASSYSWQNYEQYF
TGTGCCAGCAGTTACTCGTGGCAGAACTACGAGCAGTACTTC
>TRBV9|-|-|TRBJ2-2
CASSVGVSVVNTGELFF
TGTGCCAGCAGCGTAGGTGTAAGCGTCGTGAACACCGGGGAGCTGTTTTTT
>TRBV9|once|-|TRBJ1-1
CASSVGREVNTEAFF
TGTGCCAGCAGCGTAGGGCGGGAAGTGAACACTGAAGCTTTCTTT
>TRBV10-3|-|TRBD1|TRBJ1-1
CAARTGYNTEAFF
TGTGCCGCCCGGACAGGTTACAACACTGAAGCTTTCTTT
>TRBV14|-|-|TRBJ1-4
CASSEQFATNEKLFF
TGTGCCAGCAGCGAACAGTTTGCAACTAATGAAAAACTGTTTTTT
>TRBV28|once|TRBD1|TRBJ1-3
CASTPGQGFGNTIYF
TGTGCCAGCACCCCAGGACAGGGCTTCGGAAACACCATATATTTT
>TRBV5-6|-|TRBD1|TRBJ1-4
CASSSGQYNEKLFF
TGTGCCAGCAGCTCGGGACAGTATAATGAAAAACTGTTTTTT
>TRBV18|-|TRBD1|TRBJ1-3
CASSPGRQGGNTIYF
TGTGCCAGCTCCCCGGGCCGACAGGGAGGAAACACCATATATTTT
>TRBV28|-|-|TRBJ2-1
CASSPPGRDYNEQFF
TGTGCCAGCAGCCCTCCCGGACGCGACTACAATGAGCAGTTCTTC
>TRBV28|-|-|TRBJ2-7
CATMKFSTYEQYF
TGTGCCACCATGAAGTTCTCTACCTACGAGCAGTACTTC
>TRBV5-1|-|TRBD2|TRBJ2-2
CASSLRAGGPRSHGELFF
TGCGCCAGCAGCTTGCGAGCGGGAGGGCCCCGGTCCCACGGGGAGCTGTTTTTT